This is a list of T cell receptor beta chains from one sample in a study of blood T cell repertoires in COVID-19. Using immunoSEQ multiplex PCR, the repertoire was profiled, and TCRdb retains in-frame clones only, with some absent. This table has 250,000 or so clones, around 90% appearing once. Material: peripheral blood. These receptors all stem from a young man with active or convalescent COVID-19. Both conserved end residues are part of each CDR3. A D gene is named only where the DNA matches it firmly. The size field is filled for only some rows; it gives once, few, many or a size class.

J gene	clone size	D gene	V gene	CDR3 protein	CDR3 DNA
TRBJ1-2	-	TRBD1	TRBV6-1	CASSAGTGNYGYTF	TGTGCCAGCAGTGCCGGGACAGGGAACTATGGCTACACCTTC
TRBJ2-7	-	-	TRBV18	CASSPPRAYEQYF	TGTGCCAGCTCACCCCCCCGGGCCTACGAGCAGTACTTC
TRBJ2-5	-	-	TRBV7-7	CASSSRERETQYF	TGTGCCAGCAGCTCCCGGGAGAGGGAGACCCAGTACTTC
TRBJ1-1	-	-	TRBV11-3	CASSLGPENTEAFF	TGTGCCAGCAGCTTGGGCCCAGAGAACACTGAAGCTTTCTTT
TRBJ2-7	-	TRBD1	TRBV7-9	CASSLAQGVGYEQYF	TGTGCCAGCAGCTTAGCGCAGGGGGTAGGATACGAGCAGTACTTC
TRBJ1-1	few	-	TRBV6-2/TRBV6-3	CASSPLFLRGRGPTEAFF	TGTGCCAGCAGTCCCCTCTTTCTTCGGGGCAGGGGCCCCACTGAAGCTTTCTTT
TRBJ2-1	-	TRBD2	TRBV4-3	CASSQELAGGLNEQFF	TGCGCCAGCAGCCAAGAATTAGCGGGGGGGCTAAATGAGCAGTTCTTC
TRBJ1-1	-	-	TRBV7-3	CASSPGLENTEAFF	TGTGCCAGCAGCCCAGGGTTGGAGAACACTGAAGCTTTCTTT
TRBJ2-7	-	TRBD1	TRBV28	CASSRTGRYYEQYF	TGTGCCAGCAGCCGGACAGGGCGATACTACGAGCAGTACTTC
TRBJ1-2	-	TRBD1	TRBV18	CASSSQGTGGFGYTF	TGTGCCAGCTCATCACAAGGGACAGGGGGCTTCGGCTACACCTTC
TRBJ1-1	-	-	TRBV10-2	CAIGGGTEAFF	TGCGCCATCGGAGGCGGCACTGAAGCTTTCTTT
TRBJ2-4	-	-	TRBV6-2/TRBV6-3	CASSSGNTPIQYF	TGTGCCAGCAGTTCCGGGAACACTCCCATTCAGTACTTC
TRBJ2-1	-	TRBD2	TRBV25-1	CASSERELAGGNNEQFF	TGTGCCAGCAGTGAGCGGGAGTTAGCGGGAGGTAACAATGAGCAGTTCTTC
TRBJ2-1	once	-	TRBV2	CASSEILYYNEQFF	TGTGCCAGCAGTGAAATTCTATACTACAATGAGCAGTTCTTC
TRBJ1-2	-	-	TRBV5-1	CASSPREGNYYGYTF	TGCGCCAGCAGCCCCAGGGAGGGAAATTACTATGGCTACACCTTC
TRBJ1-2	-	TRBD1	TRBV28	CASSLIPDRGMPGYTF	TGTGCCAGCAGTTTAATCCCCGACAGGGGGATGCCTGGCTACACCTTC
TRBJ2-1	-	TRBD2	TRBV7-6	CASSLGLAGGPDEQFF	TGTGCCAGCAGCTTAGGACTAGCGGGAGGGCCCGATGAGCAGTTCTTC
TRBJ1-2	-	-	TRBV7-9	CASSLAQGPHGYTF	TGTGCCAGCAGCTTAGCGCAGGGCCCACATGGCTACACCTTC
TRBJ1-5	-	TRBD1	TRBV6-1	CASSEVGTGWRQPQHF	TGTGCCAGCAGTGAAGTAGGGACAGGGTGGCGGCAGCCCCAGCATTTT
TRBJ1-1	-	-	TRBV27	CASSPLDKVNTEAFF	TGTGCCAGCAGTCCACTCGACAAGGTGAACACTGAAGCTTTCTTT
TRBJ1-5	-	TRBD1	TRBV15	CATSRDLGTGFHQPQHF	TGTGCCACCAGCAGAGATCTGGGGACAGGGTTCCATCAGCCCCAGCATTTT
TRBJ1-1	-	-	TRBV11-1	CASSRNEGVGNTEAFF	TGTGCCAGCAGCCGGAACGAGGGGGTAGGAAACACTGAAGCTTTCTTT
TRBJ1-1	-	-	TRBV7-2	CASGRQRLNTEAFF	TGTGCCAGCGGGAGGCAGAGACTGAACACTGAAGCTTTCTTT
TRBJ2-7	-	TRBD2	TRBV6-5	CASSTGRGGGEQYF	TGTGCCAGCAGTACCGGACGAGGCGGGGGCGAGCAGTACTTC
TRBJ1-1	few	TRBD1	TRBV4-3	CASSQDHARGFTEAFF	TGCGCCAGCAGCCAAGATCACGCCAGGGGGTTTACTGAAGCTTTCTTT
TRBJ2-7	-	TRBD2	TRBV5-1	CASSLERGSYEQYF	TGCGCCAGCAGCTTGGAGCGGGGGTCCTACGAGCAGTACTTC
TRBJ2-2	-	TRBD2	TRBV19	CASSPPAGGTGELFF	TGTGCCAGTAGCCCGCCAGCGGGGGGGACCGGGGAGCTGTTTTTT
TRBJ1-5	-	-	TRBV6-2/TRBV6-3	CASSRTESNQPQHF	TGTGCCAGCAGTAGGACAGAAAGCAATCAGCCCCAGCATTTT
TRBJ1-3	-	-	TRBV21-1	CASSTGKTGPSGNTIYF	TGTGCCAGCAGCACAGGCAAGACAGGCCCCTCTGGAAACACCATATATTTT
TRBJ2-5	-	TRBD2	TRBV4-1	CASSQRTSGGFQETQYF	TGCGCCAGCAGCCAACGGACTAGCGGGGGTTTCCAAGAGACCCAGTACTTC
TRBJ2-7	-	TRBD2	TRBV28	CASSLSAGGGFSYEQYF	TGTGCCAGCAGTTTATCAGCGGGAGGTGGATTCTCCTACGAGCAGTACTTC
TRBJ1-1	-	-	TRBV6-5	CASEGREVLNTEAFF	TGTGCCTCGGAAGGCAGGGAGGTCCTGAACACTGAAGCTTTCTTT
TRBJ2-5	-	TRBD2	TRBV14	CASSRRLPSGQETQYF	TGTGCCAGCAGCCGAAGGCTCCCTAGCGGACAAGAGACCCAGTACTTC
TRBJ2-7	few	TRBD2	TRBV4-2	CASSPELLAGGPYEQYF	TGTGCCAGCAGCCCAGAACTTCTAGCGGGAGGGCCCTACGAGCAGTACTTC
TRBJ1-3	-	TRBD1	TRBV10-3	CAISGDRTSGNTIYF	TGTGCCATCAGTGGGGACAGAACCTCTGGAAACACCATATATTTT
TRBJ2-3	-	TRBD2	TRBV5-4	CASSVGTSGDGDTQYF	TGTGCCAGCAGCGTGGGGACTAGCGGGGATGGAGATACGCAGTATTTT
TRBJ2-5	-	-	TRBV6-2/TRBV6-3	CASSFLWGEQTQYF	TGTGCCAGCAGTTTCCTATGGGGGGAACAGACCCAGTACTTC
TRBJ2-5	-	-	TRBV5-4	CASSSSSRLTPETQYF	TGTGCCAGCAGCTCCTCCTCAAGACTAACCCCAGAGACCCAGTACTTC
TRBJ2-2	-	TRBD1	TRBV7-8	CASSPRGWTGLSTTGELFF	TGTGCCAGCAGCCCGAGAGGGTGGACAGGGCTATCGACCACCGGGGAGCTGTTTTTT
TRBJ2-3	once	-	TRBV7-3	CASRPGLSTDTQYF	TGTGCCAGCAGGCCGGGACTTAGCACAGATACGCAGTATTTT
TRBJ1-3	-	-	TRBV28	CASSFTESSGNTIYF	TGTGCCAGCAGTTTTACCGAGAGCTCTGGAAACACCATATATTTT
TRBJ2-1	once	TRBD2	TRBV7-2	CASSFSGSSSYNEQFF	TGTGCCAGCAGCTTCAGCGGGAGTAGCTCCTACAATGAGCAGTTCTTC
TRBJ2-5	-	-	TRBV7-2	CASSLGGGAGETQYF	TGTGCCAGCAGCTTAGGTGGGGGGGCAGGGGAGACCCAGTACTTC
TRBJ1-2	once	-	TRBV5-4	CASSFRGRGVNYGYTF	TGTGCCAGCAGCTTTCGGGGCAGGGGTGTCAACTATGGCTACACCTTC
TRBJ2-1	-	-	TRBV29-1	CSVGEGPGEQFF	TGCAGCGTTGGAGAGGGTCCAGGCGAGCAGTTCTTC
TRBJ1-1	-	-	TRBV27	CASSPSGGEAFF	TGTGCCAGCAGTCCCTCCGGGGGGGAAGCTTTCTTT
TRBJ2-2	-	TRBD2	TRBV6-5	CASSNGGAGTGELFF	TGTGCCAGCTCTAACGGGGGGGCGGGCACCGGGGAGCTGTTTTTT
TRBJ2-7	-	-	TRBV29-1	CSVEKPGDEQYF	TGCAGCGTTGAAAAACCAGGGGACGAGCAGTACTTC
TRBJ1-5	-	-	TRBV19	CASSWGTGLSNQPQHF	TGTGCCAGTAGTTGGGGTACAGGGCTTAGCAATCAGCCCCAGCATTTT
TRBJ2-7	few	-	TRBV29-1	CSATMTAHEQYF	TGCAGCGCAACCATGACAGCCCACGAGCAGTACTTC
TRBJ1-3	-	-	TRBV4-2	CASSQDFRSSGNTIYF	TGTGCCAGCAGCCAAGATTTCCGGAGCTCTGGAAACACCATATATTTT
TRBJ1-2	-	-	TRBV19	CASSIISDLGGYTF	TGTGCCAGTAGTATTATAAGCGACCTAGGTGGCTACACCTTC
TRBJ2-6	-	TRBD2	TRBV4-3	CASSQRASGGEGSGANVLTF	TGCGCCAGCAGCCAACGGGCTAGCGGGGGGGAAGGCTCTGGGGCCAACGTCCTGACTTTC
TRBJ1-5	once	-	TRBV7-2	CASSLERDQPQHF	TGTGCCAGCAGCTTAGAGCGGGATCAGCCCCAGCATTTT
TRBJ2-2	-	TRBD1	TRBV28	CASSLQGAGFGELFF	TGTGCCAGCAGTTTACAGGGGGCTGGGTTCGGGGAGCTGTTTTTT
TRBJ2-5	once	TRBD2	TRBV23-1	CASSQSGERAGGTHLSQETQYF	TGCGCCAGCAGTCAATCGGGAGAGCGAGCGGGGGGAACTCACCTCTCTCAAGAGACCCAGTACTTC
TRBJ2-7	-	-	TRBV2	CASSEAGAYEQYF	TGTGCCAGCAGTGAAGCAGGGGCCTACGAGCAGTACTTC
TRBJ2-3	-	TRBD2	TRBV5-8	CASSPGLAVSADTQYF	TGTGCCAGCAGCCCGGGACTAGCGGTCTCGGCAGATACGCAGTATTTT
TRBJ2-7	-	TRBD2	TRBV11-3	CASSVGPGGPYEQYF	TGTGCCAGCAGCGTCGGACCGGGAGGCCCCTACGAGCAGTACTTC